Many counts were recorded for the clone carrying this T cell receptor beta chain. The sample is drawn from a study of T cells after yellow fever vaccination. 5'RACE template switching added a universal primer site and UMIs to TCR cDNA. TCRdb re-called the 5' RACE reads through MiXCR, storing one row per CDR3 protein. The sample shows 200,000 to 250,000 distinct CDR3 sequences, 6.9% of them seen only once. Trimming left V 7 bases short and J 6 bases short, with 12 bases between. This CDR3 comprises 12 residues. Germline V lookup: CDR1 SGHKS, CDR2 YYEKEE (reference sequence). The chain links TRBV5-5 to TRBJ2-3, with D uncertain. The specimen comprised CD4+ T cells sorted from PBMCs, sampled 15 days after the yellow fever booster vaccination. The TCR comes from a man younger than 40 who received the YFV17D yellow fever vaccine. The CDR3 loop is CASSLQFDTQYF. The CDR3 DNA sequence: TGTGCCAGCTCACTTCAGTTTGATACGCAGTATTTT.